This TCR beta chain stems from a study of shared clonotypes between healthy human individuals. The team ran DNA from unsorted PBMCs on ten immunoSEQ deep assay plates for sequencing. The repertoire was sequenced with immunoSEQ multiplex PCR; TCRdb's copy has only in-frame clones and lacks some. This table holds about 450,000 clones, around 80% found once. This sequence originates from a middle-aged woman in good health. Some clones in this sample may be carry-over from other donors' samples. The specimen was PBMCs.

The DNA for the CDR3 is TGTGCCAGCAGTTTTACGGGTGCCTGGCCCGCAGAGCAGTTCTTC. This gives the protein CASSFTGAWPAEQFF. The chain couples TRBV28 to TRBJ2-1; the D is unclear. The CDR3 spans 15 residues. V was pared by 3 bases and J by 10 bases, with 19 bases between. Germline V gives CDR1 MDHEN, CDR2 SYDVKM.